The 21 T cell receptor beta chains reported below all come from one sample, sequenced in a study of sequential checkpoint blockade in melanoma. The treatment was: randomized to nivolumab then ipilimumab (arm A) or the reverse (arm B). Clones were sequenced by immunoSEQ multiplex PCR, and TCRdb holds only the in-frame ones, with some missing. This sample has approximately 31,000 clones, with about 86% found just once. Here the sequenced sample was CD8+ T cells sorted from blood (inferred from file names), taken from a patient given nivolumab and ipilimumab in sequence. These receptors originate from a human donor with melanoma.

This clone occurred a few times. This sequence joins TRBV30 and TRBJ1-4; D is ambiguous. This CDR3 is 12 amino acids long. Trimming left V 3 bases short and J 8 bases short, with 10 bases between. Germline CDR1 reads GTSNPN; CDR2 reads SVGIG (reference sequence). CDR3 bases: TGTGCCTGGAGGTTGGCCAAGGAAAAACTGTTTTTT. Amino acids: CAWRLAKEKLFF.

This chain connects TRBV11-2 to TRBJ2-7; D possibly corresponds to TRBD2 (6 bases). Germline-derived CDR1 and CDR2 are SGHAT and FQNNGV. Trimming removed 1 base at V and 3 bases at J, with 13 bases between. This CDR3 is built from 15 residues. The CDR3 protein is CASSLGWRDVYEQYF. The CDR3 DNA follows: TGTGCCAGCAGCTTAGGGTGGAGGGATGTCTACGAGCAGTACTTC. Supplemented by reference TRBV11-2 and TRBJ2-7, the full variable domain reads EAGVAQSPRYKIIEKRQSVAFWCNPISGHATLYWYQQILGQGPKLLIQFQNNGVVDDSQLPKDRFSAERLKGVDSTLKIQPAKLEDSAVYLCASSLGWRDVYEQYFGPGTRLTVT.

The V gene is TRBV6-5, the J gene TRBJ2-7, with 11 bases fitting TRBD1. CDR1 and CDR2 from the germline V gene are MNHEY and SVGAGI. The ends lost 5 bases at V and 1 base at J; junction bases unmatched: 4. The CDR3 has 15 residues. The DNA for the CDR3 is TGTGCCAGCAGTCACCGGGACAGGGGGTCCTACGAGCAGTACTTC. Its protein product is CASSHRDRGSYEQYF.

The rearrangement uses TRBV4-1 and TRBJ1-1; tentative D call: TRBD1 (6 bases). The CDR3 sequence is 16 residues long. CDR1 is MGHRA and CDR2 is YSYEKL in the germline V gene. Trimming left V 3 bases short and J 1 base short, with 15 bases between. Written as DNA, the CDR3 is TGCGCCAGCAGCCACGGGGGGACACGACCGAACACTGAAGCTTTCTTT. It encodes CASSHGGTRPNTEAFF.

This rearrangement joins TRBV6-4 to TRBJ2-1; 12 bases are shared with TRBD2. Losses at the gene ends were 2 bases for V and 8 bases for J; bases not matched to a gene: 1. Germline-derived CDR1 and CDR2 are MRHNA and SNTAGT. CDR3 size: 14 residues. The chain's CDR3 is CASSDLAGGDEQFF. The CDR3 DNA follows: TGTGCCAGCAGTGACCTAGCGGGAGGGGATGAGCAGTTCTTC.

The J gene is TRBJ2-7, the V gene TRBV5-6, with D hard to call. Germline V gives CDR1 SGHDT, CDR2 YYEEEE. Trimming pared 0 bases from V and 2 bases from J, leaving 3 bases between. The CDR3 is 12 amino acids. The CDR3 DNA follows: TGTGCCAGCAGCTTGGCAGCCTACGAGCAGTACTTC. This gives the protein CASSLAAYEQYF. Using reference TRBV5-6 and TRBJ2-7 for the parts outside the CDR3, the full variable domain is DAGVTQSPTHLIKTRGQQVTLRCSPKSGHDTVSWYQQALGQGPQFIFQYYEEEERQRGNFPDRFSGHQFPNYSSELNVNALLLGDSALYLCASSLAAYEQYFGPGTRLTVT.

The CDR3 loop reads CASSYLTLGGRFSYEQYF. The CDR3 nucleotides read TGCGCCAGCAGCTACCTAACGCTAGGGGGCAGGTTCTCCTACGAGCAGTACTTC. V gene TRBV10-1 combines with J gene TRBJ2-7; TRBD1 matches at 7 bases. CDR1 is WNHNN, CDR2 SYGVQD, per germline (reference sequence). V was pared by 6 bases and J by 0 bases, with 17 bases of the junction left unmatched. The length of the CDR3 is 18 residues.

The chain recombines TRBV7-6 with TRBJ2-7, with D tentatively TRBD2 (6 bases). Trimming left V 4 bases short and J 9 bases short, with 25 bases between. In germline, CDR1 is SGHVS, CDR2 FNYEAQ. CDR3 length equals 16 residues. The CDR3 sequence is CASSSLPGAVSGGQYF. The CDR3, as DNA: TGTGCCAGCAGCTCCCTACCGGGAGCCGTAAGTGGAGGGCAGTACTTC.

The V and J genes are TRBV5-1 and TRBJ1-1; 10 positions match TRBD1. The J segment lost 4 bases and the V segment lost 5 bases, leaving 8 bases of the junction unmatched. This CDR3 comprises 15 residues. Looked up from germline, CDR1 is SGHRS and CDR2 is YFSETQ. CDR3 nucleotides: TGCGCCAGCAGACAAATGACAGGGGGCTTCACTGAAGCTTTCTTT. Amino acid sequence: CASRQMTGGFTEAFF.

The chain has TRBV7-2 and TRBJ2-2; weak D call: TRBD2 (6 bases). The CDR3 covers 14 residues. The V end lost 5 bases, the J end lost 3 bases, and 10 bases lay between the germline ends. CDR1 and CDR2 (germline): SGHTA, FQGNSA. CDR3 protein: CASSPGTYTGELFF. CDR3 in DNA: TGTGCCAGCAGCCCCGGGACTTACACCGGGGAGCTGTTTTTT.

The rearrangement joins TRBV7-9 to TRBJ2-4; a weak D match, TRBD2 (6 bases). With 7 bases removed from V and 6 bases from J, the gap between germline ends came to 13 bases. Germline V gene sequence: CDR1 SEHNR, CDR2 FQNEAQ (reference sequence). This CDR3 region has 13 residues. In DNA, the CDR3 is TGTGCCAGCATCCACCGGGGAGGAAACATTCAGTACTTC. This translates into CASIHRGGNIQYF.

The chain joins TRBV7-9 to TRBJ1-1; 7 nucleotides match TRBD1. J gave up 0 bases and V 1 base, and 14 bases lay outside the gene matches. The CDR3 totals 19 residues. Germline V gives CDR1 SEHNR, CDR2 FQNEAQ (reference sequence). The CDR3 sequence is CASSLVLIRGNSMNTEAFF. The CDR3 bases are TGTGCCAGCAGCTTAGTACTTATCAGGGGGAACTCTATGAACACTGAAGCTTTCTTT. The full variable domain, rest sourced from reference TRBV7-9 and TRBJ1-1, is DTGVSQNPRHKITKRGQNVTFRCDPISEHNRLYWYRQTLGQGPEFLTYFQNEAQLEKSRLLSDRFSAERPKGSFSTLEIQRTEQGDSAMYLCASSLVLIRGNSMNTEAFFGQGTRLTVV.

V usage is TRBV29-1 and J usage is TRBJ2-2; D ambiguous. Germline CDR1 reads SQVTM; CDR2 reads ANQGSEA. V lost 0 bases and J 2 bases, leaving 10 bases between the germline ends. This CDR3 is 15 amino acids long. The CDR3 region is CSVEDPGFNTGELFF. The DNA for the CDR3 is TGCAGCGTTGAAGATCCAGGATTTAACACCGGGGAGCTGTTTTTT.

The J gene is TRBJ2-7, the V gene TRBV10-3; 9 bases map to TRBD1. Looked up from germline, CDR1 is ENHRY and CDR2 is SYGVKD. The CDR3 is 15 amino acids. Trimming at V came to 4 bases and at J to 3 bases, leaving 7 bases not matched to a gene. CDR3 sequence reads: CAISAEDRGLYEQYF. CDR3 in DNA: TGTGCCATCAGTGCCGAGGACAGGGGACTCTACGAGCAGTACTTC.

The chain joins TRBV4-3 to TRBJ1-1, with a possible D match to TRBD1 (6 bases). The CDR3 spans 13 residues. The V and J ends lost 1 base and 6 bases respectively, with 9 bases between them. Per the germline V gene, CDR1 is LGHNA and CDR2 is YSLEER. The CDR3: CASSQGRGSEAFF. CDR3 nucleotide sequence: TGCGCCAGCAGCCAAGGAAGGGGGTCTGAAGCTTTCTTT.

V usage is TRBV9 and J usage is TRBJ2-3; 10 positions agree with TRBD1. Trimming removed 0 bases from V and 4 bases from J; junction bases left unmatched: 8. Germline V gene lookup returns CDR1 SGDLS and CDR2 YYNGEE. This CDR3 has 17 residues. CDR3 protein: CASSVAYGTGEADTQYF. Written as DNA, the CDR3 is TGTGCCAGCAGCGTAGCTTACGGGACAGGGGAAGCAGATACGCAGTATTTT.

The V call is TRBV7-2, the J call TRBJ2-3, with TRBD2 as a possible D gene (6 bases). V lost 5 bases and J lost 4, with 16 bases in between. From germline, CDR1 is SGHTA and CDR2 FQGNSA. The CDR3 length is 15 residues. The DNA for the CDR3 is TGTGCCAGCAGCCCCGGGGGTATTGGTCCAGATACGCAGTATTTT. It yields the protein CASSPGGIGPDTQYF.

V gene TRBV28 combines with J gene TRBJ1-2; D perhaps matches TRBD1 (6 bases). The length of the CDR3 is 13 residues. Germline lookup yields CDR1 MDHEN and CDR2 SYDVKM. The V and J ends lost 5 bases and 6 bases respectively, with 13 bases between them. DNA of the CDR3: TGTGCCAGCAGTCTACAGGGTACAAATGGCTACACCTTC. Encoded protein: CASSLQGTNGYTF.

The V call is TRBV6-5, the J call TRBJ2-3, with D perhaps TRBD2 (5 bases). V lost 5 bases, J lost 4 bases, and 13 bases lay in between. Germline V gene sequence: CDR1 MNHEY, CDR2 SVGAGI. The CDR3 runs to 14 residues. CDR3 nucleotide sequence: TGTGCCAGCAGTAGGGAGCCCTACGCAGATACGCAGTATTTT. Residues: CASSREPYADTQYF.

The V call is TRBV28, the J call TRBJ2-4; perhaps TRBD1 as D (6 bases). The CDR3 consists of 17 residues. V lost 5 bases, J lost 1 base, and 18 bases lay in between. Germline values: CDR1 MDHEN, CDR2 SYDVKM. CDR3 nucleotide sequence: TGTGCCAGCAGTCTAAACGACAGGTTGGGGGCCAAAAACATTCAGTACTTC. This encodes CASSLNDRLGAKNIQYF.

The sample holds one count of this clone. This chain uses TRBV13 with TRBJ2-3; 12 positions agree with TRBD2. Per the germline V gene, CDR1 is PRHDT and CDR2 is FYEKMQ (reference sequence). J lost 6 bases, V lost 4 bases, and 5 bases had no gene match. This CDR3 is 15 amino acids long. CDR3: CASSSGLAGKDTQYF. The DNA of the CDR3 is TGTGCCAGCAGCTCCGGACTAGCGGGAAAGGATACGCAGTATTTT.